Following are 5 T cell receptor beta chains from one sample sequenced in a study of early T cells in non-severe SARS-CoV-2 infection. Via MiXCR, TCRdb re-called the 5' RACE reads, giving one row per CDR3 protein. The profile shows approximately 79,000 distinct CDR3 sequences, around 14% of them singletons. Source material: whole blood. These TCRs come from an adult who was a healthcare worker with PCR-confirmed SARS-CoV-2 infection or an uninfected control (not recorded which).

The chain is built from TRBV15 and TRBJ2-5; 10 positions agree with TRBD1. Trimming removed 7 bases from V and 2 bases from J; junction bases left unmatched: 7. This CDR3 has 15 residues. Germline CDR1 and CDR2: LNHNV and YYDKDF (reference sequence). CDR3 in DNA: TGTGCCACCACCGCGGACAGGGGGATTCAAGAGACCCAGTACTTC. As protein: CATTADRGIQETQYF.

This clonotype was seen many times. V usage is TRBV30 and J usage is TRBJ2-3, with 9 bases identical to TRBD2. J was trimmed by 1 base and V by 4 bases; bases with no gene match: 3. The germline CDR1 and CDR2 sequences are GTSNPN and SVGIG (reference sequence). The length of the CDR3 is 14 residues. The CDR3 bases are TGTGCCTGGAACATAGCGGGGGGCACAGATACGCAGTATTTT. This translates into CAWNIAGGTDTQYF.

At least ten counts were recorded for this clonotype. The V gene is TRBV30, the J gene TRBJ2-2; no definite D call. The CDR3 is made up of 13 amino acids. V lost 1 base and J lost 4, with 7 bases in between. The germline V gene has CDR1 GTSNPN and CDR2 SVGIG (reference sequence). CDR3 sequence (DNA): TGTGCCTGGAGTGGACAAATCACCGGGGAGCTGTTTTTT. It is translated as CAWSGQITGELFF.

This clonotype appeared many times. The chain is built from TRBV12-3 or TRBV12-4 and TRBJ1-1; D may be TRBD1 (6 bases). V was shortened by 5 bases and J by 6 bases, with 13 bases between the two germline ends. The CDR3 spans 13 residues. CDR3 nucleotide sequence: TGTGCCAGCAGTCCTTTACAGGGTTCTGAAGCTTTCTTT. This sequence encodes CASSPLQGSEAFF.

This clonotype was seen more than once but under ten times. The CDR3 DNA follows: TGTGCCAGCAGCTCGCAGGACAGAAATCAGCCCCAGCATTTT. Amino acid sequence: CASSSQDRNQPQHF. V is TRBV7-9 and J is TRBJ1-5, with D tentatively TRBD1 (6 bases). V dropped 4 bases and J dropped 4 bases, with 11 bases sitting between them. The CDR3 loop spans 14 amino acids. Germline loops: CDR1 SEHNR, CDR2 FQNEAQ (reference sequence).